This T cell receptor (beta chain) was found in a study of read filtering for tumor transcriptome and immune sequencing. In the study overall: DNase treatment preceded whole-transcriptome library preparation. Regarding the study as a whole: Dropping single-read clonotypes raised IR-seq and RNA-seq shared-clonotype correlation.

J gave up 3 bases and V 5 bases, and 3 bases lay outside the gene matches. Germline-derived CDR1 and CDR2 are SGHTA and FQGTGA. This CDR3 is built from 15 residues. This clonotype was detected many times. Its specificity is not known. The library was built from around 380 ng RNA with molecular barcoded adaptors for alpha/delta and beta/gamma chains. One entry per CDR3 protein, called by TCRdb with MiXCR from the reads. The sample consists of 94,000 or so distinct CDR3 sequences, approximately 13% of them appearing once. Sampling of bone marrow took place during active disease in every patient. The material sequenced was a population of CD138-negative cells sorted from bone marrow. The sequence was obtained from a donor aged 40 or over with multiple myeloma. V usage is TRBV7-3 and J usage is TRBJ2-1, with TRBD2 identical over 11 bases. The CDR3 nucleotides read TGTGCCAGCAGCCAAACTAGCGGGAGCTACAATGAGCAGTTCTTC. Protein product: CASSQTSGSYNEQFF. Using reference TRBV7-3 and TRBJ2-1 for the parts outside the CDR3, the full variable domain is GAGVSQTPSNKVTEKGKYVELRCDPISGHTALYWYRQSLGQGPEFLIYFQGTGAADDSGLPNDRFFAVRPEGSVSTLKIQRTERGDSAVYLCASSQTSGSYNEQFFGPGTRLTVL.